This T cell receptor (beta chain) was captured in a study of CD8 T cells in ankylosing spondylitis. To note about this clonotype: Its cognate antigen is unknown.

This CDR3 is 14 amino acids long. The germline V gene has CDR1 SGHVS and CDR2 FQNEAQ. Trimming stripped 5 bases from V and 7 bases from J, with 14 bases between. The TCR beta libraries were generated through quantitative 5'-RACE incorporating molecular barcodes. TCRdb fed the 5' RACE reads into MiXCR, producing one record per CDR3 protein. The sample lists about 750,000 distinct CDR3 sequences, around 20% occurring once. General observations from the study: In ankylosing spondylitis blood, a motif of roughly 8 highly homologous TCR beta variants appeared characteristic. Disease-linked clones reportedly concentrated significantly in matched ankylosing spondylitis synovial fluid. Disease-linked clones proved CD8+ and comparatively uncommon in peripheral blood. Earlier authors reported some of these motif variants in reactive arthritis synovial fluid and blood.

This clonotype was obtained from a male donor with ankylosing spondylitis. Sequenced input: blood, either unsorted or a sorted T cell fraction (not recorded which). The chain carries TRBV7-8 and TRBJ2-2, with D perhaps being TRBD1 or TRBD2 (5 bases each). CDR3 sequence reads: CASSIRWGNGELFF. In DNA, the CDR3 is TGTGCCAGCAGCATACGATGGGGGAACGGGGAGCTGTTTTTT.